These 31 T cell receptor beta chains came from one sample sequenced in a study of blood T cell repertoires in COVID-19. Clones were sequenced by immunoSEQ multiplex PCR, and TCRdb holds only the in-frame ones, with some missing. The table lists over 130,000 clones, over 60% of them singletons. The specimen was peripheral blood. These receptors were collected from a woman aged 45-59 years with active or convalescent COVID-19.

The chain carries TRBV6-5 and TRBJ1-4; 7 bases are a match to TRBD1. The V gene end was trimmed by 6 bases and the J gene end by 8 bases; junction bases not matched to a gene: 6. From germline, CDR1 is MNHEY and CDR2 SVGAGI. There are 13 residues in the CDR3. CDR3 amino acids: CASRGRGFEKLFF. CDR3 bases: TGTGCCAGCAGAGGCAGGGGGTTCGAAAAACTGTTTTTT.

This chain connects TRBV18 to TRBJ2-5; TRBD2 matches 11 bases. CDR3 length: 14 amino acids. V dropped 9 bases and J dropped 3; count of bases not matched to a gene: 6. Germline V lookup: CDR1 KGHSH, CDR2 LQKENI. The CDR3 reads CASTETSGEETQYF. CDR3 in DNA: TGTGCCAGTACTGAGACTAGCGGGGAAGAGACCCAGTACTTC.

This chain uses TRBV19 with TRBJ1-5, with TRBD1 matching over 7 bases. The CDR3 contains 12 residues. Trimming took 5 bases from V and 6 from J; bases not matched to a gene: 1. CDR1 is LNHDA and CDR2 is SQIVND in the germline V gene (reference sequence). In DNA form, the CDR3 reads TGTGCCAGTAGTCCAGGGGGTCAGCCCCAGCATTTT. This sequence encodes CASSPGGQPQHF.

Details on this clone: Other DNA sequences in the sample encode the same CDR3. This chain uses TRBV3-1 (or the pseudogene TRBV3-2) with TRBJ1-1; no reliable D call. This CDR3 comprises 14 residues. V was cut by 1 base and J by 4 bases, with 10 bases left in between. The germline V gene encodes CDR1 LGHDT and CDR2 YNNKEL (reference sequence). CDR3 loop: CASSQGRAGTEAFF. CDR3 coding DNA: TGTGCCAGCAGCCAAGGACGAGCGGGCACTGAAGCTTTCTTT.

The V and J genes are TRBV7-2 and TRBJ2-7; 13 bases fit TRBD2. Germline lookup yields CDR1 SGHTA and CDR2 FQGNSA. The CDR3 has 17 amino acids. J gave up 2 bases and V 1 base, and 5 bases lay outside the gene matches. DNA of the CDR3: TGTGCCAGCAGCTTAGTATCCGGGACTAGCGGGGCCTACGAGCAGTACTTC. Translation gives CASSLVSGTSGAYEQYF.

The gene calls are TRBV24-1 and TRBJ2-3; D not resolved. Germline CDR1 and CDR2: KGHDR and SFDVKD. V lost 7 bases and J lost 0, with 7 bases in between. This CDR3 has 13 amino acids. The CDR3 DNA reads TGTGCCACCAGAGACACTAGCACAGATACGCAGTATTTT. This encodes CATRDTSTDTQYF.

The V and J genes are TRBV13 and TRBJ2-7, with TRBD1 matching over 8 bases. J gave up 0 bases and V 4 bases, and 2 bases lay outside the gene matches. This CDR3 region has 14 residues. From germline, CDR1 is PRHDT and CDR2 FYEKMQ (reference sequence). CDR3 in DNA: TGTGCCAGCAGCTCGGGACAGGTCTCCTACGAGCAGTACTTC. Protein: CASSSGQVSYEQYF.

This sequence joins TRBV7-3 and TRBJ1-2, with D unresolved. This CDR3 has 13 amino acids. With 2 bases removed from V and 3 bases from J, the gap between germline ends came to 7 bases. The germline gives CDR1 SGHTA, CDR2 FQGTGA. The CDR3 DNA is TGTGCCAGCAGCTTAGGCCAGGACTATGGCTACACCTTC. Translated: CASSLGQDYGYTF.

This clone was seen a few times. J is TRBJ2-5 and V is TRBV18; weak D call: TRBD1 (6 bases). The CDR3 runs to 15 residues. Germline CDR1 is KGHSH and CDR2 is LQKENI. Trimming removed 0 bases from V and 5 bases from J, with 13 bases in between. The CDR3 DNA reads TGTGCCAGCTCACCACCGGGACACGGAGATGAGACCCAGTACTTC. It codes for CASSPPGHGDETQYF.

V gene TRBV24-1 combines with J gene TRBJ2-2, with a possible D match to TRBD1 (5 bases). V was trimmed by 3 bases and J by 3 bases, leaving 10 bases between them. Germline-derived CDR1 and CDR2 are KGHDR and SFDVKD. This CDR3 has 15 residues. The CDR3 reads CATSDQGVHTGELFF. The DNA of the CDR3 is TGTGCCACCAGTGATCAAGGGGTCCACACCGGGGAGCTGTTTTTT.

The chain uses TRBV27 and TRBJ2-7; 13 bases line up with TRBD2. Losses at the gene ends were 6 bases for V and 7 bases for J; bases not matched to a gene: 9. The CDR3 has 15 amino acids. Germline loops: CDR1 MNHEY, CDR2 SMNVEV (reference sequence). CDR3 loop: CASSQTSGRAWEQYF. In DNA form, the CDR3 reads TGTGCCAGCAGCCAAACTAGCGGGAGGGCTTGGGAGCAGTACTTC.

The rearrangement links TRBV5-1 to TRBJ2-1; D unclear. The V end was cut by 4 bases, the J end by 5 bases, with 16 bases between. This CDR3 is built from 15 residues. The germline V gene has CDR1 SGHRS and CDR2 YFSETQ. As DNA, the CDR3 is TGCGCCAGCAGCCCCCGACCGACAACCAACAATGAGCAGTTCTTC. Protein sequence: CASSPRPTTNNEQFF.

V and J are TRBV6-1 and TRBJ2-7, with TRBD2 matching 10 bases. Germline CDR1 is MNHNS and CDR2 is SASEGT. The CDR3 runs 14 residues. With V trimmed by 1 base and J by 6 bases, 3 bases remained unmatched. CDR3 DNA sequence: TGTGCCAGCAGTGAAGTCGGGACTAGCGCCGAGCAGTACTTC. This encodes CASSEVGTSAEQYF.

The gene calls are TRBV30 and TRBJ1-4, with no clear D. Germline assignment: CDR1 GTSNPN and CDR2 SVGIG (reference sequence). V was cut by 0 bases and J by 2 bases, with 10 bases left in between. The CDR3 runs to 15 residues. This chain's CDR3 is CAWSVYGATNEKLFF. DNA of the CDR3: TGTGCCTGGAGTGTATACGGTGCGACTAATGAAAAACTGTTTTTT. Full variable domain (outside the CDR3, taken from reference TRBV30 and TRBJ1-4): SQTIHQWPATLVQPVGSPLSLECTVEGTSNPNLYWYRQAAGRGLQLLFYSVGIGQISSEVPQNLSASRPQDRQFILSSKKLLLSDSGFYLCAWSVYGATNEKLFFGSGTQLSVL.

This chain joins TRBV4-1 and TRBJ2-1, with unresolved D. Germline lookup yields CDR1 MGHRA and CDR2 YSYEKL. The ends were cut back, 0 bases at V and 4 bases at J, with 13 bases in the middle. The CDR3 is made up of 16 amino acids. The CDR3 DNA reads TGCGCCAGCAGCCAAGAACCAGGCGCCAATTACAATGAGCAGTTCTTC. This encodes CASSQEPGANYNEQFF.

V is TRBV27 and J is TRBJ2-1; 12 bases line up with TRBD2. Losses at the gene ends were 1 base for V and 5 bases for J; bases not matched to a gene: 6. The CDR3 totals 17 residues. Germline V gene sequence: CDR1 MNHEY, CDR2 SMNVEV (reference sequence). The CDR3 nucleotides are TGTGCCAGCAGTTTATTAGCCCTAGCGGGGGGGAACAATGAGCAGTTCTTC. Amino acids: CASSLLALAGGNNEQFF.

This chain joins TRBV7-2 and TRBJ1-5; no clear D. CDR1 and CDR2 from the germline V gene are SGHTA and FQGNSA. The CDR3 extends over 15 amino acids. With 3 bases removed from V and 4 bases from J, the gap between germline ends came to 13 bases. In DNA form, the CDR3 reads TGTGCCAGCAGCTTTACTCACCAGAGGAATCAGCCCCAGCATTTT. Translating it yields CASSFTHQRNQPQHF.

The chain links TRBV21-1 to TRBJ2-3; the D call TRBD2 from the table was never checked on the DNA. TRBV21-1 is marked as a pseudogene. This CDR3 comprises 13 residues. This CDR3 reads CASSPGGTDTQYF. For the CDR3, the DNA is TGTGCCAGCAGCCCTGGGGGGACAGATACGCAGTATTTT.

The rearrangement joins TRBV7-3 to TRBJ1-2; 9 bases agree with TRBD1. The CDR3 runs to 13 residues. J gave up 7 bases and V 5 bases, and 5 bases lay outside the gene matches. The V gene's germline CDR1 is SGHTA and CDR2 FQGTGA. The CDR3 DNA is TGTGCCAGCAGCCGGGACAGGGCCGGTGGCTACACCTTC. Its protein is CASSRDRAGGYTF.

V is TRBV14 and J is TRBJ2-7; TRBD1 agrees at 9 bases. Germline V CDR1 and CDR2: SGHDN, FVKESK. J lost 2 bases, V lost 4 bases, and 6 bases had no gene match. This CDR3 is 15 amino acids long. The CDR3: CASSLGGTGTYEQYF. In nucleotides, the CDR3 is TGTGCCAGCAGCCTGGGGGGGACAGGGACCTACGAGCAGTACTTC.

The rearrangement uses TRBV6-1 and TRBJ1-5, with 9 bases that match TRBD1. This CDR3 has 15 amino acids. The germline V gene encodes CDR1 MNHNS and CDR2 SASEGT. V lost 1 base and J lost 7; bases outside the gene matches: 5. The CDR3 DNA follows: TGTGCCAGCAGTGAAGGGACAGGGGCTTTCCAGCCCCAGCATTTT. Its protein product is CASSEGTGAFQPQHF.

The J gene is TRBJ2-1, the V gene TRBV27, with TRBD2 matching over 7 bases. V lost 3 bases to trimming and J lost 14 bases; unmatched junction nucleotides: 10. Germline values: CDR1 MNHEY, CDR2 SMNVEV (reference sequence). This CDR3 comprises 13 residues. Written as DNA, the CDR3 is TGTGCCAGCAGTTTTAAAGGTGGGAGGGAGAAGTTCTTC. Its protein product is CASSFKGGREKFF.

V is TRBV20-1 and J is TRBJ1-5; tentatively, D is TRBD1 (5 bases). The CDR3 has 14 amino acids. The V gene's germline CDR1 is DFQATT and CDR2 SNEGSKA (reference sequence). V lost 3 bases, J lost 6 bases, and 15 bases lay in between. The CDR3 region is CSASFPQGRQPQHF. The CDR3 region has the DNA TGCAGTGCTAGTTTTCCCCAGGGCCGTCAGCCCCAGCATTTT.

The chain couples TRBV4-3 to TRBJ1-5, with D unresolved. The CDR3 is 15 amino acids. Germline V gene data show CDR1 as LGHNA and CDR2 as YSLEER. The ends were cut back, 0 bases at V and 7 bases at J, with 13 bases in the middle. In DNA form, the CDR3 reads TGCGCCAGCAGCCAAGAGGCCGGGTTCGGACAGCCCCAGCATTTT. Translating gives CASSQEAGFGQPQHF.

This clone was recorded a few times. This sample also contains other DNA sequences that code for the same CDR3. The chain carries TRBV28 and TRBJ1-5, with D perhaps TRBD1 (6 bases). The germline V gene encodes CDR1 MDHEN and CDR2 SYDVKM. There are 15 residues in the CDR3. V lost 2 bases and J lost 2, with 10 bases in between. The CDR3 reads CASSLQTGRNQPQHF. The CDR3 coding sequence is TGTGCCAGCAGTTTACAGACAGGCCGCAATCAGCCCCAGCATTTT.

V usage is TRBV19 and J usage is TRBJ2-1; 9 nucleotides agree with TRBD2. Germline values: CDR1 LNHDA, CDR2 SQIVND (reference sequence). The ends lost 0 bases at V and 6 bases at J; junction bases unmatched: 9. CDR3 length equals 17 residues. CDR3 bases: TGTGCCAGTAGTATAGATCAAGGCGGGAGGGGTTCCAATGAGCAGTTCTTC. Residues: CASSIDQGGRGSNEQFF.

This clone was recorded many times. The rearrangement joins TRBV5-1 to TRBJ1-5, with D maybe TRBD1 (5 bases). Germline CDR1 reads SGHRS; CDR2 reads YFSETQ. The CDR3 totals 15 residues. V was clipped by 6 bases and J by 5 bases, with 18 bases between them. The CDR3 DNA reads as TGCGCCAGCATCGAAGCGCAGGGCCCCTATCAGCCCCAGCATTTT. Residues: CASIEAQGPYQPQHF.

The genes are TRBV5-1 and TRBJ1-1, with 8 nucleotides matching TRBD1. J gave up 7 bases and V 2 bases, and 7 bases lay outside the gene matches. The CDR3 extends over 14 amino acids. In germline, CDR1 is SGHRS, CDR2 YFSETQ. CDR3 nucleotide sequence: TGCGCCAGCAGCTTCCGACAGGGGCTTGATGAAGCTTTCTTT. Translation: CASSFRQGLDEAFF.

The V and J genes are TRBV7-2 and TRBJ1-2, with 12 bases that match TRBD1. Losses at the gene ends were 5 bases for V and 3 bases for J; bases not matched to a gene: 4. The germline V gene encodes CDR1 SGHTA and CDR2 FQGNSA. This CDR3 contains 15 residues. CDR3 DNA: TGTGCCAGCAGCCAGGGGACAGGGGGCTACTATGGCTACACCTTC. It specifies CASSQGTGGYYGYTF.

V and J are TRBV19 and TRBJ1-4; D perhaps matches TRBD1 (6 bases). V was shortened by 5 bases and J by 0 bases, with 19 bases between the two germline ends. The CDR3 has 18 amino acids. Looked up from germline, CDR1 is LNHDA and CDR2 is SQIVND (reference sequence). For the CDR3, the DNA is TGTGCCAGTAGTTCACGGGACACCTCTATTGCAACTAATGAAAAACTGTTTTTT. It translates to CASSSRDTSIATNEKLFF.

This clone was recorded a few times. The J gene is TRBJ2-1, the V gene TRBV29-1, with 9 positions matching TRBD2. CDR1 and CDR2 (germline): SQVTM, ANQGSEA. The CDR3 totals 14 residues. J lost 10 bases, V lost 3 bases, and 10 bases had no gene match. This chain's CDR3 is CSVDPEREEREQFF. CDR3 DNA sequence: TGCAGCGTTGACCCTGAGCGGGAGGAAAGGGAGCAGTTCTTC.